This T cell receptor beta chain appears in the sequencing data of a study of blood T cells in healthy people across ages. As to this clonotype: Antigen: not known.

V was cut by 6 bases and J by 9 bases, with 13 bases left in between. Germline-derived CDR1 and CDR2 are SQVTM and ANQGSEA. This CDR3 is built from 11 residues. A second PCR of roughly 7 to 11 cycles used a sample-barcoded 5' primer and a J-beta primer mix. In TCRdb, the 5' RACE reads were re-called with MiXCR into one record per CDR3 protein. The table records 650,000 to 1,000,000 distinct CDR3 sequences, roughly 34% of them present only once. Study-level findings and limits: Unsorted PBMCs blocked a conclusive comparison of naive and antigen-experienced cells. It was held that the diversity estimates obtained from one million T cells were underestimates. Higher diversity and more naive CD4+ cells were features of long-lived donors, compared to aged donors.

This receptor was taken from a man aged 18 to 29 in good health. The chain has TRBV29-1 and TRBJ2-3; tentative D call: TRBD1 (7 bases). Sequenced material: blood. For the CDR3, the DNA is TGCAGCGTGCGACCAGGGGGGACGCAGTATTTT. It codes for CSVRPGGTQYF.